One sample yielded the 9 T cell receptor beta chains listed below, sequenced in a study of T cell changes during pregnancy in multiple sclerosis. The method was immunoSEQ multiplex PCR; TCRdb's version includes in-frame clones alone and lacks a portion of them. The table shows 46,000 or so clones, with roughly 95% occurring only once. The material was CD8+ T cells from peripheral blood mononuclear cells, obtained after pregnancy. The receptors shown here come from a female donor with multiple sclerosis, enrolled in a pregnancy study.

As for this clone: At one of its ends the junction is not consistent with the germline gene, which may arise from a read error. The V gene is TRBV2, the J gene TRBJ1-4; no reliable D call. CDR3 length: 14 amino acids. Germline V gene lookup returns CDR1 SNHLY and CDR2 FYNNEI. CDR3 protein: CASSEGRTIEKLFF. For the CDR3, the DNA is TGTGCCAGCAGTGAAGGGCGGACTATTGAAAAACTGTTTTTT.

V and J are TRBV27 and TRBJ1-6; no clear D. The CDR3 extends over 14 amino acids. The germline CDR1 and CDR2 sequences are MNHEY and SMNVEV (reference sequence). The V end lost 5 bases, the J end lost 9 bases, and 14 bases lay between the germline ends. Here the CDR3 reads CASSPLASSSPLHF. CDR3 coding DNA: TGTGCCAGCAGTCCCTTGGCAAGTTCTTCACCCCTCCACTTT.

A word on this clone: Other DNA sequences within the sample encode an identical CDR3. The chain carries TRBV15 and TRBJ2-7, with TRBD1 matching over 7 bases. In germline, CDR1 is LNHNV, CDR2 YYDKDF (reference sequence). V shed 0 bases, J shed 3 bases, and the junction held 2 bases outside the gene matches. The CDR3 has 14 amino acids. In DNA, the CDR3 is TGTGCCACCAGCAGAGACAGGGGGAGCTACGAGCAGTACTTC. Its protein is CATSRDRGSYEQYF.

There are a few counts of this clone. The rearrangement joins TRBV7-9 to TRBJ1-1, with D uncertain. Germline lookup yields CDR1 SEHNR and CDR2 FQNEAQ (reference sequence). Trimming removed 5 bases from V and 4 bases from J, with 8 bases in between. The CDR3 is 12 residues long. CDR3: CASSRRVTEAFF. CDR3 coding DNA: TGTGCCAGCAGCCGTAGAGTCACTGAAGCTTTCTTT.

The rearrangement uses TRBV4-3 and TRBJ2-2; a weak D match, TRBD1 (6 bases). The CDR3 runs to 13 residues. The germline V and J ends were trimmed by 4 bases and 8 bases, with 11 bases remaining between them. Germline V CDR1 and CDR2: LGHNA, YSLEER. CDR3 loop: CASSPTGYGELFF. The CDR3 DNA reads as TGCGCCAGCAGCCCCACAGGGTATGGGGAGCTGTTTTTT.

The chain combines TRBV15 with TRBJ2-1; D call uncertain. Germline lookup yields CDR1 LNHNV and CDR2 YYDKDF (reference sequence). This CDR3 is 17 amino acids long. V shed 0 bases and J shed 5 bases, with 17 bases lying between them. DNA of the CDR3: TGTGCCACCAGCAGAGATATTCTGACAATGTCCCACAATGAGCAGTTCTTC. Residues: CATSRDILTMSHNEQFF.

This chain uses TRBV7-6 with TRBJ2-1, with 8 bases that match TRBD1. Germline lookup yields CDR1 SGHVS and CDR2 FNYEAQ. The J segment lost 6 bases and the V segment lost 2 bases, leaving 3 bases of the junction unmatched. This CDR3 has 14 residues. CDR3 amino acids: CASSLFGQGNEQFF. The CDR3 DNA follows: TGTGCCAGCAGCTTATTCGGACAGGGCAATGAGCAGTTCTTC.

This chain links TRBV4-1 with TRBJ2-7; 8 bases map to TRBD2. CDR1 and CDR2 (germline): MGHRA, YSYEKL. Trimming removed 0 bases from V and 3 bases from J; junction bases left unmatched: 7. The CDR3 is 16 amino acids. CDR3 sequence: CASSQDWQGTSYEQYF. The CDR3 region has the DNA TGCGCCAGCAGCCAAGATTGGCAGGGGACTAGCTACGAGCAGTACTTC.

CDR3 nucleotide sequence: TGCGCCAGCAGCCAAGAACCAGGGAAATCCCCTGAAGCTTTCTTT. Translating it yields CASSQEPGKSPEAFF. The chain joins TRBV4-1 to TRBJ1-1; tentatively, D is TRBD1 (5 bases). CDR3 length: 15 amino acids. The germline V and J ends were trimmed by 0 bases and 6 bases, with 14 bases remaining between them. Germline V gene data show CDR1 as MGHRA and CDR2 as YSYEKL.